A few counts support the clone carrying this TCR beta chain. The data derive from a study of identical twins. The CDR3 contains 14 residues. Germline CDR1 reads SQVTM; CDR2 reads ANQGSEA. The junction had 11 bases not matched to a gene; V was cut back by 7 bases and J by 6 bases. Each CDR3 protein gets one entry after TCRdb re-called the 5' RACE reads with MiXCR. The table lists about 570,000 distinct CDR3 sequences, roughly 9.5% of them singletons. These same data were also listed under a study on yellow fever vaccine responses in identical twins. That source adds: Convergence reportedly seemed to mark part of the twins' vaccine T cell response, with personalization marking the rest.

The material sequenced was PBMCs. V is TRBV29-1 and J is TRBJ2-2; 7 bases fit TRBD2. The sequence derives from a woman younger than 35 in good health. CDR3 protein: CSAGGGSKSGELFF. The CDR3 nucleotides are TGCAGCGCTGGGGGGGGGAGTAAGTCCGGGGAGCTGTTTTTT.